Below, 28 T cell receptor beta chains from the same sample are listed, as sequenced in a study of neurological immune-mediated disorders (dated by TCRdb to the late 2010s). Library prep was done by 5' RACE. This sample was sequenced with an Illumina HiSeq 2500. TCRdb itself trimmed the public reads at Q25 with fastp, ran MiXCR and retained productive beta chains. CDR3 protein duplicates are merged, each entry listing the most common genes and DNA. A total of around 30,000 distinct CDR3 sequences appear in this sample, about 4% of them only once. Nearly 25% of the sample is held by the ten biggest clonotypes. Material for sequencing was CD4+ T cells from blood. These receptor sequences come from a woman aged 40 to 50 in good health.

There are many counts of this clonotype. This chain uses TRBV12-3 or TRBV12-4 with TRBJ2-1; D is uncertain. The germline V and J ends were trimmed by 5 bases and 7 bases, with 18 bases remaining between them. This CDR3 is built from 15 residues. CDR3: CASSHGRPAWNEQFF. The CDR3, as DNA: TGTGCCAGCAGTCACGGACGGCCGGCTTGGAATGAGCAGTTCTTC.

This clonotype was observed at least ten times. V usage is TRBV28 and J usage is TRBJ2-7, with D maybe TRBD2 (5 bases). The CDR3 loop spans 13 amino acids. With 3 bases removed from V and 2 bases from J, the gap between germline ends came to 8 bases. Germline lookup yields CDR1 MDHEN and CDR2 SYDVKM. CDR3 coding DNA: TGTGCCAGCAGTTTCGGGGATGCCTACGAGCAGTACTTC. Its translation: CASSFGDAYEQYF.

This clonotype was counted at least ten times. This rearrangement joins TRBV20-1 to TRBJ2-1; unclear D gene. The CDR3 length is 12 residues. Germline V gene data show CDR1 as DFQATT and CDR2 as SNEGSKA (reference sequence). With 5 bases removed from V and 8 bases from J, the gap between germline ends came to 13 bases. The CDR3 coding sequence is TGCAGTGCTCTACAAACGTACCATGAGCAGTTCTTC. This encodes CSALQTYHEQFF.

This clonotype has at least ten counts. The CDR3 is CASSSQGRTEAFF. CDR3 in DNA: TGTGCCAGCAGCTCTCAGGGGAGAACTGAAGCTTTCTTT. This chain links TRBV7-9 with TRBJ1-1; tentatively, D is TRBD1 (6 bases). Germline CDR1 SEHNR, CDR2 FQNEAQ (reference sequence). The V and J ends lost 4 bases and 5 bases respectively, with 11 bases between them. The CDR3 totals 13 residues. The variable domain in full, completed from reference TRBV7-9 and TRBJ1-1, reads DTGVSQNPRHKITKRGQNVTFRCDPISEHNRLYWYRQTLGQGPEFLTYFQNEAQLEKSRLLSDRFSAERPKGSFSTLEIQRTEQGDSAMYLCASSSQGRTEAFFGQGTRLTVV.

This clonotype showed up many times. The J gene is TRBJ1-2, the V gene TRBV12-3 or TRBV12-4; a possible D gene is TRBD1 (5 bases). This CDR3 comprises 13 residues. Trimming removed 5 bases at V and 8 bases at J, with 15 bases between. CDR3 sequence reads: CASSLDTLGGYTF. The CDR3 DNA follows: TGTGCCAGCAGTCTGGACACATTGGGAGGCTACACCTTC.

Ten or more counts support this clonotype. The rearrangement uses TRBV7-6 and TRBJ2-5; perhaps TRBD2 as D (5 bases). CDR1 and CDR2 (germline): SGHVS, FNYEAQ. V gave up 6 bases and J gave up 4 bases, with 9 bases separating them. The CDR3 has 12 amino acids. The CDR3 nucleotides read TGTGCCAGCAGTGCCGGGATAGAGACCCAGTACTTC. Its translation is CASSAGIETQYF.

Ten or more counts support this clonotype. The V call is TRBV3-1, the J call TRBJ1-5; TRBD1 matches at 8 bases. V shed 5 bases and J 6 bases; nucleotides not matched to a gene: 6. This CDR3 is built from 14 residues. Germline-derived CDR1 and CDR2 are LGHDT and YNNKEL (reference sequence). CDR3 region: CASSLGQGSQPQHF. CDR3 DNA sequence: TGTGCCAGCAGCTTAGGACAGGGAAGTCAGCCCCAGCATTTT. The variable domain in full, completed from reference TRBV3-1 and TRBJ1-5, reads DTAVSQTPKYLVTQMGNDKSIKCEQNLGHDTMYWYKQDSKKFLKIMFSYNNKELIINETVPNRFSPKSPDKAHLNLHINSLELGDSAVYFCASSLGQGSQPQHFGDGTRLSIL.

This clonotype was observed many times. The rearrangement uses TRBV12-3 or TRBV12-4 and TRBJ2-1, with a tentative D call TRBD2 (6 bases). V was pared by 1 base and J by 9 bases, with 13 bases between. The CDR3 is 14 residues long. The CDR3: CASSLGLEVGEQFF. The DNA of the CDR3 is TGTGCCAGCAGTTTAGGACTAGAAGTTGGTGAGCAGTTCTTC.

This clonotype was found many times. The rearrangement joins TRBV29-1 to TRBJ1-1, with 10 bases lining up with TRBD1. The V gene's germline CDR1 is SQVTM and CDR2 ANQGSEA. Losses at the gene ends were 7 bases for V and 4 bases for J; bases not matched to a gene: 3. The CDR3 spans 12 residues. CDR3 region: CSARTGGTEAFF. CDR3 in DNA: TGCAGCGCACGGACAGGGGGCACTGAAGCTTTCTTT.

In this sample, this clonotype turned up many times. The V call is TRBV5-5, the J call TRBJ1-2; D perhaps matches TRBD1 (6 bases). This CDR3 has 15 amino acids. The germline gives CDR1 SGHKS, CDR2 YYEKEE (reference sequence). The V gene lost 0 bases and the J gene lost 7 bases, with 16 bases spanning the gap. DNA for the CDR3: TGTGCCAGCAGCTTGGAAGGGACACCCCTCTCTGGCTACACCTTC. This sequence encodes CASSLEGTPLSGYTF.

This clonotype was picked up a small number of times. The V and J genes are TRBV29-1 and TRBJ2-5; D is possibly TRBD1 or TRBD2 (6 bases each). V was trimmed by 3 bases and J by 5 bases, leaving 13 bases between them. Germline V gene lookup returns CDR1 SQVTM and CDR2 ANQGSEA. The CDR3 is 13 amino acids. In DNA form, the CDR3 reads TGCAGCGTTGAGGTGGGGGGCGGGGAGACCCAGTACTTC. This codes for CSVEVGGGETQYF.

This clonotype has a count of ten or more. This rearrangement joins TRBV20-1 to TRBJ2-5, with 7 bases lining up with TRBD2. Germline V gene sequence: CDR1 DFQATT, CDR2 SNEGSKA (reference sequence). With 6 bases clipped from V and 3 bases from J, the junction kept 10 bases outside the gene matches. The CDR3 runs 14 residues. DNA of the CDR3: TGCAGTGCCAGCCGACCCGGGACTAAAGAGACCCAGTACTTC. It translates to CSASRPGTKETQYF.

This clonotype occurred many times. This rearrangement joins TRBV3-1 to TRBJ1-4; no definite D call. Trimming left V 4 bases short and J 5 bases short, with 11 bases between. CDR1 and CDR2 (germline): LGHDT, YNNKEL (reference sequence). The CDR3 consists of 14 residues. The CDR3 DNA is TGTGCCAGCAGCCGGCGGCAGCTAAATGAAAAACTGTTTTTT. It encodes CASSRRQLNEKLFF.

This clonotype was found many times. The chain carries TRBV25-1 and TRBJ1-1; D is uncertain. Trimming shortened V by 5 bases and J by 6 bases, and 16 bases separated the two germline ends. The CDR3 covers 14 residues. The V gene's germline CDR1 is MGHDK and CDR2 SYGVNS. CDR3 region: CASSSEWERAEAFF. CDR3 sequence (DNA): TGTGCCAGCAGTTCAGAGTGGGAGCGGGCTGAAGCTTTCTTT.

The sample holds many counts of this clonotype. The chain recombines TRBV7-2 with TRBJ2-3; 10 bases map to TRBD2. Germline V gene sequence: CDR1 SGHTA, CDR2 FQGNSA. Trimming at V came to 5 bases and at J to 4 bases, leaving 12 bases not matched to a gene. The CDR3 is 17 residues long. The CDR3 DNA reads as TGTGCCAGCAGCCCGCATCCTAGCGGGAGAGGTTCAGATACGCAGTATTTT. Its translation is CASSPHPSGRGSDTQYF.

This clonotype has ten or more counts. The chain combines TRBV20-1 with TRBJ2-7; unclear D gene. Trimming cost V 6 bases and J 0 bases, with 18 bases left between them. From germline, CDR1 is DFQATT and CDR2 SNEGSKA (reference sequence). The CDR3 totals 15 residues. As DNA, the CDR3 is TGCAGTGCCGGCCGGTCTGGGCCGAGCTCCTACGAGCAGTACTTC. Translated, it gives CSAGRSGPSSYEQYF.

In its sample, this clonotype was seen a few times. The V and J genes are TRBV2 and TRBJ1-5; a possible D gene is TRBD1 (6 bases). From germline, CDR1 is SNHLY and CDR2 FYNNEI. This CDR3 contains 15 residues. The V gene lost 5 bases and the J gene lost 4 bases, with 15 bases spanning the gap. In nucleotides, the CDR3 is TGTGCCAGCAGTAAGACGAGGACAGCTAATCAGCCCCAGCATTTT. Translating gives CASSKTRTANQPQHF.

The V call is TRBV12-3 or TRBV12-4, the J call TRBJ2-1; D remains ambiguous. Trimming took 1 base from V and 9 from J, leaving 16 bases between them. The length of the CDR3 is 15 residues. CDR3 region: CASSLGQPRYPEQFF. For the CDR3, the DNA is TGTGCCAGCAGTTTAGGGCAGCCCCGGTACCCTGAGCAGTTCTTC.

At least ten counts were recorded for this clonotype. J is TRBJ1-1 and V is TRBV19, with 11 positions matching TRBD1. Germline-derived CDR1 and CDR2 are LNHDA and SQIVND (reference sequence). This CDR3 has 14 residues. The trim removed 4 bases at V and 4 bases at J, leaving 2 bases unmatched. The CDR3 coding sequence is TGTGCCAGTAGTACCGGGACAGGGGGCACTGAAGCTTTCTTT. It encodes CASSTGTGGTEAFF.

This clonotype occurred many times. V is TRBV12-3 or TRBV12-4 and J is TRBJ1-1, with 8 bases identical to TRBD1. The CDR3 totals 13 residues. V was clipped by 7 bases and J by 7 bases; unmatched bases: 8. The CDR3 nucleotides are TGTGCCAGCACGTTACAGGGGGGCGATGAAGCTTTCTTT. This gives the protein CASTLQGGDEAFF.

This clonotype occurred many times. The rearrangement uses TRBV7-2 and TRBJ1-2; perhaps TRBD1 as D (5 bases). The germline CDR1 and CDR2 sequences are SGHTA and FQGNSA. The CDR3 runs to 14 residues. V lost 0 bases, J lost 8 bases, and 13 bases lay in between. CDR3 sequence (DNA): TGTGCCAGCAGCTTAGCGCGCGGGGCACGCGGCTACACCTTC. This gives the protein CASSLARGARGYTF.

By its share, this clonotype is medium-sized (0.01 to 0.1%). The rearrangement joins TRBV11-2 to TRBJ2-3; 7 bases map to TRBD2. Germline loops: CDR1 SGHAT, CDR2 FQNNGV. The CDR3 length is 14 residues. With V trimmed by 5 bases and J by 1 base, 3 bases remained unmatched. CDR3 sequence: CASSPTSGTDTQYF. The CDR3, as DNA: TGTGCCAGCAGCCCCACTAGCGGCACAGATACGCAGTATTTT.

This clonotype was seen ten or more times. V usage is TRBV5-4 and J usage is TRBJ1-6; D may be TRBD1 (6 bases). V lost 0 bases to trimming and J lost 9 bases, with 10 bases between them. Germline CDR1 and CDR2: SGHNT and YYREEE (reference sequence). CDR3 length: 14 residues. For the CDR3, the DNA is TGTGCCAGCAGCTTGGGTGGGGACACTTCACCCCTCCACTTT. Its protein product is CASSLGGDTSPLHF.

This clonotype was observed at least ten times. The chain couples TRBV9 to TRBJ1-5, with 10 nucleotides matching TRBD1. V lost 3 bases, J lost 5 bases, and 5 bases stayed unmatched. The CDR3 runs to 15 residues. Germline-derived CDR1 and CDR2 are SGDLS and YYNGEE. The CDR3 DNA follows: TGTGCCAGCAGCGCCGGGACAGGGGTGGATCAGCCCCAGCATTTT. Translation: CASSAGTGVDQPQHF.

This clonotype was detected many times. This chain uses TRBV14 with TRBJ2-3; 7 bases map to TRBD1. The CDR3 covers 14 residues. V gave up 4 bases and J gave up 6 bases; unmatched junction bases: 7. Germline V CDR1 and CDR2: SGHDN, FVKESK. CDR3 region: CASSLLQGMDTQYF. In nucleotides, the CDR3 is TGTGCCAGCAGCCTCCTACAGGGGATGGATACGCAGTATTTT.

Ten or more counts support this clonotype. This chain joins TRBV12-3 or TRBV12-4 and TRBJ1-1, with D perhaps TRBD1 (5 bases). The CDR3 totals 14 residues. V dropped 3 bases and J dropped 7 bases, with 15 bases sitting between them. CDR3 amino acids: CASSFFGQGDEAFF. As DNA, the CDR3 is TGTGCCAGCAGTTTCTTCGGGCAGGGCGATGAAGCTTTCTTT.

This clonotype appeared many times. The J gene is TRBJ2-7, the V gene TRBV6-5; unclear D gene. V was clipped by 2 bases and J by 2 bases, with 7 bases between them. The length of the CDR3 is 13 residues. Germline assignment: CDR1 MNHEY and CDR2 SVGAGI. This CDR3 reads CASSYRVAYEQYF. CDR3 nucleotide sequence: TGTGCCAGCAGTTACAGGGTGGCCTACGAGCAGTACTTC.

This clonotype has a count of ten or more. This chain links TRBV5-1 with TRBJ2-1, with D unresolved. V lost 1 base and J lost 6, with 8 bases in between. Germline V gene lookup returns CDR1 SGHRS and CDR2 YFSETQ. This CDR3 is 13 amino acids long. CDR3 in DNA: TGCGCCAGCAGCTTGCTTTTTTCCAATGAGCAGTTCTTC. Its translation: CASSLLFSNEQFF.